These T cell receptor beta chains were read from a single sample in a study of shared clonotypes between healthy human individuals. The assay was immunoSEQ multiplex PCR, and TCRdb's table has in-frame clones only and misses some. Found here are 2 million to 3 million clones, around nine tenths of them singletons; the top ten hold about 0.13%. The sample comprised naive CD4+ T cells sorted from blood. The receptor set was obtained from a man aged 18 to 35 in good health. The conserved cysteine and the conserved F or W are not part of the CDR3 here.

V,J,CDR3
TRBV7-6,TRBJ2-3,ASSVARGRADTQY
TRBV18,TRBJ2-7,ASSPVTSAEQY
TRBV28,TRBJ2-7,ASRKQGKSNEQY
TRBV10-3,TRBJ2-7,AISISGGSYEQY
TRBV19,TRBJ1-4,ASSESGGLF
TRBV5-1,TRBJ1-4,ASSAGQGVFEKLF
TRBV5-1,TRBJ2-7,ASSLPLIAGVDEQY
TRBV6-5,TRBJ2-5,ASSYSGLTWAQTQY
TRBV18,TRBJ1-2,ASSQGVEYGYT
TRBV9,TRBJ2-1,ASSVAGDKFNNEQF
TRBV30,TRBJ1-6,AWSSLAGSSYNSPLH
TRBV5-1,TRBJ2-3,ASSLNGANTDTQY
TRBV2,TRBJ2-4,ASTPTPGGNIQY
TRBV9,TRBJ2-5,ASSVAGRQETQY
TRBV28,TRBJ2-7,ASSATGHSYEQY
TRBV6-4,TRBJ2-2,ASRKDRATGELF
TRBV18,TRBJ2-5,ASSRKLLTQGETQY
TRBV9,TRBJ2-1,ASSVASGPWGNGEQF
TRBV5-1,TRBJ2-6,ASSNVNSGANVLT
TRBV11-2,TRBJ2-2,ASSFLTESGSGELF
TRBV6-5,TRBJ2-7,ASSYSRDSSYEQY
TRBV27,TRBJ2-1,ASRTSGGLYNEQF
TRBV18,TRBJ1-3,ASSPQGASSGNTIY
TRBV10-3,TRBJ2-3,AISESKASGGLSSSTDTQY
TRBV7-2,TRBJ1-4,ASSLVKVSTNEKLF
TRBV30,TRBJ1-1,AWVRGVNTEAF
TRBV2,TRBJ2-7,ASKWTGLSYEQY
TRBV28,TRBJ1-1,ASSLRTGLAF
TRBV28,NA,ASYAGEGVEQY
TRBV5-1,TRBJ2-2,ASSPRTSGNTGELF
TRBV5-1,TRBJ2-5,ASSLSGNQETQY
TRBV6-5,TRBJ1-5,ASSRQRGQPQH
TRBV2,TRBJ1-6,ASRFRDTGNSPLH
TRBV7-8,TRBJ1-2,ASSPMGASVPSGYT
TRBV13,TRBJ2-7,ASSSRPGLAGDYEQY
TRBV30,TRBJ2-7,AWMRGGPYEQY
TRBV9,TRBJ2-1,ASSGDTGLYNEQF
TRBV6-1,TRBJ1-5,ASNGQINQPQH
TRBV5-1,TRBJ2-5,ASSPLGLGETQY
TRBV18,TRBJ2-3,ASSPSKGLALTDTQY
TRBV5-1,TRBJ1-1,ASSLEGGQGHTEAF
TRBV5-1,TRBJ2-3,ASSALAVRDTQY
TRBV19,TRBJ2-7,ASSMGQGSDEQY
TRBV7-2,TRBJ2-1,ASSPRTSGRTSYNEQF
TRBV6-5,TRBJ2-1,ASSRSGSSYNEQF
TRBV5-1,TRBJ2-3,ASSSQGTDTQY
TRBV2,TRBJ2-1,ASSEVGQVEQF
TRBV5-6,TRBJ1-2,ASSTFFRTVHGYT
TRBV28,TRBJ1-5,ASRRTGTGSQPQH
TRBV6-5,TRBJ1-3,ASTPRQGGNTIY